The next 30 T cell receptor beta chains were all read from a single sample in a study of T cell repertoires in aging, cancer and after chemotherapy (dated 2019 in TCRdb). Instead of sorted cells or RNA, genomic DNA extracted from peripheral blood served as the source for amplifying TCR beta rearrangements. Sequencing relied on an Illumina MiSeq. Using a mixed TRB-A/B primer pool, multiplex touch-down PCR amplified rearranged TRB sequences covering the V, D and J segments. Through fastp at Q25 and MiXCR, TCRdb rebuilt clones from the public reads, retaining in-frame beta chains. CDR3 protein sequences are deduplicated, and each keeps its most common genes and DNA. The sample records around 10,000 distinct CDR3 sequences, over 30% of which are singletons. The leading ten clones occupy approximately 8.2% of the sample. The sequencing sample was made of blood. These receptors all stem from a human donor in good health.

The CDR3 loop is CATSMDRGRYEQYF. In DNA, the CDR3 is TGTGCCACCAGCATGGACAGGGGGAGGTACGAGCAGTACTTC. This chain joins TRBV15 and TRBJ2-7; 10 bases are shared with TRBD1. CDR3 length equals 14 residues. The germline V gene has CDR1 LNHNV and CDR2 YYDKDF (reference sequence). V lost 4 bases to trimming and J lost 4 bases; unmatched junction nucleotides: 4. The full variable domain, completed using reference TRBV15 and TRBJ2-7, is DAMVIQNPRYQVTQFGKPVTLSCSQTLNHNVMYWYQQKSSQAPKLLFHYYDKDFNNEADTPDNFQSRRPNTSFCFLDIRSPGLGDTAMYLCATSMDRGRYEQYFGPGTRLTVT.

This clonotype showed up just a few times. The chain links TRBV5-4 to TRBJ2-1, with D hard to call. This CDR3 is built from 15 residues. V was shortened by 0 bases and J by 1 base, with 8 bases between the two germline ends. Germline V gives CDR1 SGHNT, CDR2 YYREEE (reference sequence). The CDR3 spells CASSLDDGSYNEQFF. CDR3 sequence (DNA): TGTGCCAGCAGCTTGGATGACGGTTCCTACAATGAGCAGTTCTTC.

The sample holds a few counts of this clonotype. The genes are TRBV27 and TRBJ2-7; perhaps TRBD2 as D (6 bases). CDR3 length equals 15 residues. V lost 5 bases, J lost 3 bases, and 17 bases lay in between. Germline V gene lookup returns CDR1 MNHEY and CDR2 SMNVEV (reference sequence). CDR3 protein: CASSVPVGRGYEQYF. The DNA of the CDR3 is TGTGCCAGCAGTGTGCCGGTGGGGCGGGGCTACGAGCAGTACTTC.

The rearrangement links TRBV19 to TRBJ1-2, with D uncertain. The V gene's germline CDR1 is LNHDA and CDR2 SQIVND (reference sequence). Between the trimmed V and J ends, which lost 6 bases and 7 bases, there was a span of 12 bases. The CDR3 is made up of 12 amino acids. Here the CDR3 reads CASRSGGSGYTF. The CDR3 DNA sequence: TGTGCCAGTAGGTCTGGTGGAAGTGGCTACACCTTC.

The chain links TRBV27 to TRBJ2-7, with a tentative D call TRBD2 (6 bases). This CDR3 region has 13 residues. The V gene's germline CDR1 is MNHEY and CDR2 SMNVEV (reference sequence). The V gene lost 6 bases and the J gene lost 4 bases, with 13 bases spanning the gap. CDR3 nucleotide sequence: TGTGCCAGCAGAAAGGGAGGTGGATACGAGCAGTACTTC. Translated: CASRKGGGYEQYF.

The gene calls are TRBV5-8 and TRBJ2-4; weak D call: TRBD1 (6 bases). The germline V and J ends were trimmed by 3 bases and 7 bases, with 17 bases remaining between them. Germline CDR1 is SGHTS and CDR2 is YDEGEE. CDR3 length: 15 amino acids. The CDR3 region has the DNA TGTGCCAGCAGCTCCGGGACAACGGGGACCAACATTCAGTACTTC. Translating it yields CASSSGTTGTNIQYF.

V usage is TRBV20-1 and J usage is TRBJ2-7; the D gene is possibly TRBD2 (5 bases). Germline V lookup: CDR1 DFQATT, CDR2 SNEGSKA (reference sequence). The length of the CDR3 is 14 residues. V lost 0 bases, J lost 0 bases, and 9 bases lay in between. The CDR3 loop is CSARDRGSSYEQYF. CDR3 DNA sequence: TGCAGTGCTAGAGATCGCGGGTCCTCCTACGAGCAGTACTTC.

This clonotype counts as medium-sized. The rearrangement uses TRBV19 and TRBJ2-7, with TRBD2 as a possible D gene (6 bases). Trimming shortened V by 5 bases and J by 0 bases, and 17 bases separated the two germline ends. The CDR3 is 16 amino acids. Germline V gives CDR1 LNHDA, CDR2 SQIVND (reference sequence). CDR3 in DNA: TGTGCCAGTAGTTTGGGGGGAACGGGCTACTCCTACGAGCAGTACTTC. It encodes CASSLGGTGYSYEQYF.

J is TRBJ1-5 and V is TRBV6-2 or TRBV6-3; D is undetermined. Trimming stripped 2 bases from V and 0 bases from J, with 5 bases between. Per germline, CDR1 MNHEY and CDR2 SVGEGT. This CDR3 spans 14 amino acids. CDR3 protein: CASSYIYSNQPQHF. CDR3 nucleotides: TGTGCCAGCAGTTACATTTATAGCAATCAGCCCCAGCATTTT.

This clonotype was detected a few times. The J gene is TRBJ2-7, the V gene TRBV6-1; D possibly uses TRBD1 or TRBD2 (5 bases each). Trimming left V 6 bases short and J 3 bases short, with 9 bases between. The CDR3 runs 12 residues. Looked up from germline, CDR1 is MNHNS and CDR2 is SASEGT. This CDR3 reads CASRGVLYEQYF. For the CDR3, the DNA is TGTGCCAGCAGGGGGGTCCTCTACGAGCAGTACTTC.

The sample holds a few counts of this clonotype. The V call is TRBV27, the J call TRBJ2-7; no definite D call. Trimming stripped 3 bases from V and 3 bases from J, with 21 bases between. CDR1 is MNHEY, CDR2 SMNVEV, per germline (reference sequence). The length of the CDR3 is 17 residues. The CDR3 region has the DNA TGTGCCAGCAGTTTCACCCCGCCCGACTGGTCGGGCTACGAGCAGTACTTC. Translated, it gives CASSFTPPDWSGYEQYF.

This clonotype came up a few times. The chain couples TRBV30 to TRBJ2-7; D unclear. Trimming removed 5 bases at V and 0 bases at J, with 11 bases between. Germline CDR1 and CDR2: GTSNPN and SVGIG (reference sequence). The CDR3 totals 13 residues. Here the CDR3 DNA reads TGTGCCTGGCTCCCCTGGGGCTCCTACGAGCAGTACTTC. It encodes CAWLPWGSYEQYF.

The chain uses TRBV12-3 or TRBV12-4 and TRBJ1-6; D not resolved. The CDR3 is 12 residues long. The ends were cut back, 3 bases at V and 9 bases at J, with 6 bases in the middle. The CDR3 nucleotides are TGTGCCAGCAGTTTGCGGAGTTCACCCCTCCACTTT. It specifies CASSLRSSPLHF.

This clonotype occurred a few times. The V and J genes are TRBV6-6 and TRBJ1-2; the D is unclear. V lost 5 bases and J lost 4, with 14 bases in between. Germline CDR1 MNHNY, CDR2 SVGAGI (reference sequence). CDR3 size: 14 residues. The CDR3 loop is CASSGTGRVYGYTF. The CDR3 nucleotides read TGTGCCAGCAGTGGCACGGGAAGGGTCTATGGCTACACCTTC.

This clonotype was detected a few times. This chain uses TRBV19 with TRBJ2-3; 7 nucleotides line up with TRBD2. Trimming removed 3 bases from V and 1 base from J; junction bases left unmatched: 4. This CDR3 has 15 amino acids. Germline values: CDR1 LNHDA, CDR2 SQIVND (reference sequence). CDR3 sequence (DNA): TGTGCCAGTAGTATTGTGGCGGGAGGCACAGATACGCAGTATTTT. It codes for CASSIVAGGTDTQYF.

Note on this clonotype: A read error may produce the germline difference seen at one junction end. This chain connects TRBV6-5 to TRBJ2-6; the D gene could be TRBD1 or TRBD2 (5 bases each). The CDR3 is 15 amino acids. Germline CDR1 MNHEY, CDR2 SVGAGI. CDR3 residues: CVSRSGSSGANVLTF. The CDR3 DNA reads as TGTGTCAGCAGGTCAGGGAGCTCTGGGGCCAACGTCCTGACTTTC.

V and J are TRBV18 and TRBJ1-1; the match to TRBD1 covers 8 bases. With 3 bases clipped from V and 8 bases from J, the junction kept 2 bases outside the gene matches. Germline CDR1 reads KGHSH; CDR2 reads LQKENI. This CDR3 is built from 12 residues. CDR3 nucleotides: TGTGCCAGCTCACCTTACAGGGGGGAAGCTTTCTTT. Amino acid sequence: CASSPYRGEAFF.

The chain joins TRBV19 to TRBJ2-3; D is unresolved. Trimming left V 9 bases short and J 6 bases short, with 16 bases between. Germline CDR1 is LNHDA and CDR2 is SQIVND (reference sequence). The CDR3 runs to 13 residues. The CDR3 DNA follows: TGTGCCAGCAGCTTGGTGCTGCAGGATACGCAGTATTTT. This gives the protein CASSLVLQDTQYF. Drawing the rest from reference TRBV19 and TRBJ2-3, the complete variable domain is DGGITQSPKYLFRKEGQNVTLSCEQNLNHDAMYWYRQDPGQGLRLIYYSQIVNDFQKGDIAEGYSVSREKKESFPLTVTSAQKNPTAFYLCASSLVLQDTQYFGPGTRLTVL.

The chain carries TRBV5-4 and TRBJ2-5, with a tentative D call TRBD2 (7 bases). Germline lookup yields CDR1 SGHNT and CDR2 YYREEE (reference sequence). The CDR3 contains 13 residues. V lost 1 base and J lost 5, with 9 bases in between. CDR3 region: CASSLKGGETQYF. CDR3 coding DNA: TGTGCCAGCAGCTTGAAGGGGGGGGAGACCCAGTACTTC.

This clonotype is medium-sized in the sample. CDR3 nucleotide sequence: TGTGCCAGTAGTATAGAAACTAGCGGGAGACGCGACACCGGGGAGCTGTTTTTT. This encodes CASSIETSGRRDTGELFF. The chain recombines TRBV19 with TRBJ2-2; 11 positions match TRBD2. The CDR3 spans 18 residues. V trimming: 0 bases; J trimming: 3 bases; junction bases outside the gene matches: 6. Germline-derived CDR1 and CDR2 are LNHDA and SQIVND (reference sequence).

This rearrangement joins TRBV7-9 to TRBJ2-7; TRBD1 is a possible D gene (5 bases). The CDR3 extends over 13 amino acids. Germline loops: CDR1 SEHNR, CDR2 FQNEAQ (reference sequence). The V end lost 8 bases, the J end lost 3 bases, and 14 bases lay between the germline ends. The DNA of the CDR3 is TGTGCCAGCTCAGGGATTCTCCACTACGAGCAGTACTTC. It encodes CASSGILHYEQYF.

This clonotype was seen a few times. The CDR3 loop is CASSLAGDTGELFF. CDR3 nucleotide sequence: TGTGCCAGCAGTTTAGCGGGAGACACCGGGGAGCTGTTTTTT. This rearrangement joins TRBV6-2 or TRBV6-3 to TRBJ2-2; 9 bases match TRBD2. The CDR3 runs 14 residues. The V gene end was trimmed by 4 bases and the J gene end by 3 bases; junction bases not matched to a gene: 0. Germline V gene lookup returns CDR1 MNHEY and CDR2 SVGEGT.

The chain recombines TRBV13 with TRBJ2-3, with D uncertain. CDR1 PRHDT and CDR2 FYEKMQ come from the germline V gene (reference sequence). This CDR3 contains 16 residues. V shed 0 bases and J shed 4 bases, with 14 bases lying between them. The CDR3 DNA is TGTGCCAGCAGCTTAGGCCTGGGGTCGTGGGCAGATACGCAGTATTTT. This sequence encodes CASSLGLGSWADTQYF.

This clonotype came up a few times. The chain combines TRBV6-5 with TRBJ1-3, with D possibly matching TRBD1 (6 bases). Per germline, CDR1 MNHEY and CDR2 SVGAGI. V was trimmed by 0 bases and J by 5 bases, leaving 20 bases between them. CDR3 length: 18 amino acids. The CDR3 here is CASSYSFPGHERRNTIYF. The CDR3, as DNA: TGTGCCAGCAGTTACTCATTTCCGGGACACGAGAGACGAAACACCATATATTTT.

The chain employs TRBV5-6 and TRBJ2-7, with 10 nucleotides matching TRBD2. V was clipped by 3 bases and J by 5 bases; unmatched bases: 8. Germline CDR1 is SGHDT and CDR2 is YYEEEE. This CDR3 contains 15 residues. CDR3 in DNA: TGTGCCAGCAGCTCCGGGGATAGCGGGAGGAACGAGCAGTACTTC. This translates into CASSSGDSGRNEQYF.

Only a few counts were recorded for this clonotype. The chain links TRBV6-1 to TRBJ1-1; possible D gene TRBD1, 5 bases. Trimming pared 4 bases from V and 3 bases from J, leaving 12 bases between. Looked up from germline, CDR1 is MNHNS and CDR2 is SASEGT. The CDR3 is 14 amino acids. The CDR3 coding sequence is TGTGCCAGCAGTGCGCGCAGGGAGGACACTGAAGCTTTCTTT. This gives the protein CASSARREDTEAFF.

This clonotype was detected a few times. This chain links TRBV6-2 or TRBV6-3 with TRBJ2-5; TRBD1 is a possible D gene (6 bases). The CDR3 runs to 13 residues. Trimming removed 2 bases at V and 7 bases at J, with 11 bases between. Germline V lookup: CDR1 MNHEY, CDR2 SVGEGT. The chain's CDR3 is CASSYLGAGTQYF. CDR3 nucleotides: TGTGCCAGCAGTTACCTGGGGGCGGGGACCCAGTACTTC.

This chain connects TRBV6-2 or TRBV6-3 to TRBJ1-1; no reliable D call. This CDR3 contains 11 residues. Trimming removed 5 bases from V and 6 bases from J, with 7 bases in between. Germline V gives CDR1 MNHEY, CDR2 SVGEGT. The chain's CDR3 is CASSNGPEAFF. CDR3 in DNA: TGTGCCAGCAGTAACGGACCTGAAGCTTTCTTT.

The chain has TRBV6-4 and TRBJ1-2; 9 nucleotides match TRBD1. Germline V gene sequence: CDR1 MRHNA, CDR2 SNTAGT. V lost 6 bases and J lost 6; bases outside the gene matches: 8. The CDR3 has 14 residues. CDR3 DNA: TGTGCCAGCAGACCCACAGGGGGCGGCAATGGCTACACCTTC. This codes for CASRPTGGGNGYTF.

The gene calls are TRBV5-4 and TRBJ1-2, with 8 bases matching TRBD1. The CDR3 loop spans 17 amino acids. Germline CDR1 reads SGHNT; CDR2 reads YYREEE (reference sequence). The ends lost 3 bases at V and 1 base at J; junction bases unmatched: 11. CDR3 nucleotide sequence: TGTGCCAGCAGCTACCCGGACAGGGAGGTGGATAACTATGGCTACACCTTC. It codes for CASSYPDREVDNYGYTF.